The clone carrying this T cell receptor (beta chain) was picked up many times. The source of the sample is a study of T-cell reconstitution after alpha-beta-depleted transplantation in children. Unique molecular identifiers featured in how the TCRbeta library was prepared. MiXCR was run by TCRdb on the PCR reads, yielding one entry per CDR3 protein. This table has fewer than 550,000 distinct CDR3 sequences, about a tenth appearing once. The CDR3 runs 13 residues. Germline V gene data show CDR1 as MNHEY and CDR2 as SMNVEV (reference sequence). V was trimmed by 4 bases and J by 1 base, leaving 4 bases between them.

V and J are TRBV27 and TRBJ2-2; D remains ambiguous. Sequencing was performed on PBMCs from the stem cell graft donor, taken from the stem cell graft. The sequence came from a human donor who donated a stem cell graft to a child with acute myeloid leukemia. CDR3 loop: CASSYRNTGELFF. CDR3 coding DNA: TGTGCCAGCAGTTACAGGAACACCGGGGAGCTGTTTTTT.